This TCR beta chain was recovered during a study of T cell repertoires in cytomegalovirus infection. TCRdb independently ran MiXCR on the reads; one entry per CDR3 protein. The repertoire has around 310,000 distinct CDR3 sequences, roughly 28% of them found once; the top ten carry 20%. In regard to this clonotype: Its antigen is currently unknown.

Germline CDR1 is LGHNA and CDR2 is YNFKEQ. V lost 0 bases to trimming and J lost 3 bases, with 13 bases between them. The CDR3 extends over 16 amino acids. V gene TRBV4-2 combines with J gene TRBJ2-3; D might be TRBD2 (7 bases). The origin of this receptor is a human donor in good health (CMV status not recorded). Some clones in this sample may be carry-over from other donors' samples. The material was cultured PBMCs, obtained from culture after CMV antigen stimulation. The CDR3 nucleotides are TGTGCCAGCAGCCAAGAAGGGGGGGTTCGTACAGATACGCAGTATTTT. Translated: CASSQEGGVRTDTQYF.